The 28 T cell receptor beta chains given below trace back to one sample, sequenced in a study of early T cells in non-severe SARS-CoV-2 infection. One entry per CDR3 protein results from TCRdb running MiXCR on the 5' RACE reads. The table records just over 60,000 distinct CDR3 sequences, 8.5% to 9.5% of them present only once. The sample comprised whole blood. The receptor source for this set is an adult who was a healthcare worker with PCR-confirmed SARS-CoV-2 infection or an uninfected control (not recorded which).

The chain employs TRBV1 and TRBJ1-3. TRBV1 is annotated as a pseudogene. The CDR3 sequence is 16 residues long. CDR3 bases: TGCACCAGCAGCCTAGAGCGGGTTCTAGCTGGAAACACCATATATTTT. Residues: CTSSLERVLAGNTIYF.

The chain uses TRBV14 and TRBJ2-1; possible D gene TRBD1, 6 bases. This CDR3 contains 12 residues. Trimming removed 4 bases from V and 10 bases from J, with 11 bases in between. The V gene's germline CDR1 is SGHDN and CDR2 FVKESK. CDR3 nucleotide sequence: TGTGCCAGCAGCCGGGGGCCGGGGGAGCAGTTCTTC. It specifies CASSRGPGEQFF.

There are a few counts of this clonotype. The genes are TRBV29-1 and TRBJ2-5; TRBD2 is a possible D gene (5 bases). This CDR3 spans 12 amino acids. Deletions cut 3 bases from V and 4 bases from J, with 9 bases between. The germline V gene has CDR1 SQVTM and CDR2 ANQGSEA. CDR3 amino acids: CSVDFRGETQYF. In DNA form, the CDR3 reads TGCAGCGTTGATTTCCGGGGAGAGACCCAGTACTTC. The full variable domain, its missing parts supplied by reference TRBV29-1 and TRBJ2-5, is SAVISQKPSRDICQRGTSLTIQCQVDSQVTMMFWYRQQPGQSLTLIATANQGSEATYESGFVIDKFPISRPNLTFSTLTVSNMSPEDSSIYLCSVDFRGETQYFGPGTRLLVL.

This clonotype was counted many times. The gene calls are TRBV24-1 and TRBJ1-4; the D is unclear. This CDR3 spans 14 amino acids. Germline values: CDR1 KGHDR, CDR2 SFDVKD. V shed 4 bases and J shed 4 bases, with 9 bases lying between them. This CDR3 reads CATSDNTDNEKLFF. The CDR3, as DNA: TGTGCCACCAGTGACAACACGGATAATGAAAAACTGTTTTTT.

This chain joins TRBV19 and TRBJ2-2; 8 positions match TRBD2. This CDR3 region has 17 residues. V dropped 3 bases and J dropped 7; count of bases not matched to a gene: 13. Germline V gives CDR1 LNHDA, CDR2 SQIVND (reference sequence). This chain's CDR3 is CASSIGPPGLGGGELFF. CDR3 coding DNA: TGTGCCAGTAGTATCGGGCCCCCGGGACTAGGTGGCGGGGAGCTGTTTTTT.

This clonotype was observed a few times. This CDR3 is CAWSGTGVGYGYTF. The CDR3 DNA follows: TGTGCCTGGAGTGGGACAGGGGTCGGCTATGGCTACACCTTC. The chain couples TRBV30 to TRBJ1-2, with 9 bases matching TRBD1. The trim removed 1 base at V and 4 bases at J, leaving 4 bases unmatched. This CDR3 is built from 14 residues. In germline, CDR1 is GTSNPN, CDR2 SVGIG (reference sequence). The full variable domain, with the rest looked up from reference TRBV30 and TRBJ1-2, is SQTIHQWPATLVQPVGSPLSLECTVEGTSNPNLYWYRQAAGRGLQLLFYSVGIGQISSEVPQNLSASRPQDRQFILSSKKLLLSDSGFYLCAWSGTGVGYGYTFGSGTRLTVV.

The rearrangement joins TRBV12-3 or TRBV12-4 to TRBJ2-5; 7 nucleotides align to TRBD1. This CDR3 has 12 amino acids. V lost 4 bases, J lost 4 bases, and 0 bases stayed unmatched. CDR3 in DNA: TGTGCCAGCAGTTACAGGGGAGAGACCCAGTACTTC. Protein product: CASSYRGETQYF.

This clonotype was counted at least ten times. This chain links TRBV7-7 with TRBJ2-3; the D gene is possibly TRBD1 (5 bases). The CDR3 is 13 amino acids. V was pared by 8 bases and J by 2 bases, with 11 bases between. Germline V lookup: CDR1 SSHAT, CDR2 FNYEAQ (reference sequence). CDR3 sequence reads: CASGPTVTDTQYF. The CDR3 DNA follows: TGTGCCAGCGGGCCGACAGTCACAGATACGCAGTATTTT.

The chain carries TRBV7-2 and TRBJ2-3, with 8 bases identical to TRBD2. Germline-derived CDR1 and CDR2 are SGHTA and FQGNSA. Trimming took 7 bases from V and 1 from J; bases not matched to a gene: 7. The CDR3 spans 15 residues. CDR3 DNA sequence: TGTGCCAGCAACTCACAGGGACTAGGCACAGATACGCAGTATTTT. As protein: CASNSQGLGTDTQYF.

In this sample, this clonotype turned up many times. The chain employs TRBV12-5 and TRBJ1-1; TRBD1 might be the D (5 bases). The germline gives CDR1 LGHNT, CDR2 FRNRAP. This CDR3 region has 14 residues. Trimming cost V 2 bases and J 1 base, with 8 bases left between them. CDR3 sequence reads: CASGLWGTNTEAFF. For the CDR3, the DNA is TGTGCTAGTGGTTTGTGGGGCACGAACACTGAAGCTTTCTTT.

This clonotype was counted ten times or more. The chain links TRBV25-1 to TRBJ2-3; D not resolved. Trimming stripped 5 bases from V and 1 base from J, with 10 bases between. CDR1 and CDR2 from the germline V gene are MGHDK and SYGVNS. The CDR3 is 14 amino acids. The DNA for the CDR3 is TGTGCCAGCAGTTCGGTTGGCGGCACAGATACGCAGTATTTT. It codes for CASSSVGGTDTQYF. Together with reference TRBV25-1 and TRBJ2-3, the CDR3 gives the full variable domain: EADIYQTPRYLVIGTGKKITLECSQTMGHDKMYWYQQDPGMELHLIHYSYGVNSTEKGDLSSESTVSRIRTEHFPLTLESARPSHTSQYLCASSSVGGTDTQYFGPGTRLTVL.

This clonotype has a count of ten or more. The CDR3 here is CASTLYDRARGELFF. The CDR3 nucleotides are TGTGCCAGCACTCTATACGACAGGGCTCGAGGGGAGCTGTTTTTT. This chain uses TRBV12-3 or TRBV12-4 with TRBJ2-2, with TRBD1 matching 7 bases. With 7 bases clipped from V and 8 bases from J, the junction kept 13 bases outside the gene matches. The CDR3 is made up of 15 amino acids.

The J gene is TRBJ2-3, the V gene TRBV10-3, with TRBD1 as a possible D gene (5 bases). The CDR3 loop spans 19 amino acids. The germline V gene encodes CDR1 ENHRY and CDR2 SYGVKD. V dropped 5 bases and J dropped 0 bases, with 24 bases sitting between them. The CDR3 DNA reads TGTGCCATCAGTACAGTTAGATACCCAGGGTCGGAGAGCACAGATACGCAGTATTTT. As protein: CAISTVRYPGSESTDTQYF.

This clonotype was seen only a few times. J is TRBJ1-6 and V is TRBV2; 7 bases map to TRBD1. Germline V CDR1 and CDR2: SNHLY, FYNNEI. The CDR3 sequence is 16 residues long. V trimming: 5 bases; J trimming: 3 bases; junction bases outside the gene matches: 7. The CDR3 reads CASSSRDSYYNSPLHF. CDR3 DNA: TGTGCCAGCAGTTCTAGGGACAGCTACTATAATTCACCCCTCCACTTT.

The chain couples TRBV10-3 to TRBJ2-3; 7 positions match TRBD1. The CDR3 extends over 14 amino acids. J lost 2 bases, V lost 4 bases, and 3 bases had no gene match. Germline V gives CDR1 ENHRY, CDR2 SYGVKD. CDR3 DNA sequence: TGTGCCATCAGTGTAGGGGGCCTCACAGATACGCAGTATTTT. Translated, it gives CAISVGGLTDTQYF.

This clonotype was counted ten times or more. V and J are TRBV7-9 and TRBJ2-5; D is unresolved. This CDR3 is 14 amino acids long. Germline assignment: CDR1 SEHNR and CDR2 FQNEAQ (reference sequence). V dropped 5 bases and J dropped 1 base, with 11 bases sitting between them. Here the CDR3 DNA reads TGTGCCAGCAGCCCCCTCGGCCCCCAAGAGACCCAGTACTTC. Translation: CASSPLGPQETQYF.

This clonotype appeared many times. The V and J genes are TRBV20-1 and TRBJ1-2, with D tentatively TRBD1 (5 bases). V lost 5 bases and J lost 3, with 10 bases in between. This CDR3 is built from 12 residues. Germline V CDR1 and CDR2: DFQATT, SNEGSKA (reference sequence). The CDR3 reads CSAPREDYGYTF. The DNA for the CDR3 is TGCAGTGCTCCCAGGGAGGACTATGGCTACACCTTC.

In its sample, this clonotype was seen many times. DNA for the CDR3: TGCGCCAGCAGAGGTATAGCGACAGATACGCAGTATTTT. Its translation: CASRGIATDTQYF. V is TRBV5-1 and J is TRBJ2-3; tentatively, D is TRBD2 (5 bases). The V gene lost 5 bases and the J gene lost 3 bases, with 10 bases spanning the gap. CDR3 length: 13 amino acids. The germline V gene encodes CDR1 SGHRS and CDR2 YFSETQ.

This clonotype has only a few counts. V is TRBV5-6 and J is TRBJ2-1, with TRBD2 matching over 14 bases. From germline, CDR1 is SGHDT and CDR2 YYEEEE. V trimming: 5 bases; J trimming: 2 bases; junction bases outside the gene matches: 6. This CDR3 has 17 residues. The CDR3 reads CASRTSGGAGTYNEQFF. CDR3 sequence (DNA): TGTGCCAGCAGGACTAGCGGGGGGGCCGGGACCTACAATGAGCAGTTCTTC.

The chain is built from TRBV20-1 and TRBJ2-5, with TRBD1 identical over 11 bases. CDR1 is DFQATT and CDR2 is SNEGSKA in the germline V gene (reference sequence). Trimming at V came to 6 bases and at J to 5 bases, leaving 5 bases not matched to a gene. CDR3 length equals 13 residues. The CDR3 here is CSAGQGAGETQYF. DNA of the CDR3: TGCAGTGCCGGACAGGGGGCAGGGGAGACCCAGTACTTC.

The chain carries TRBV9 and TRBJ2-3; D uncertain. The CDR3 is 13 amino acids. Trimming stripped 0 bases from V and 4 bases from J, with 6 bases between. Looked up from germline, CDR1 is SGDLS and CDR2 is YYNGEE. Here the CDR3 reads CASSVATSDTQYF. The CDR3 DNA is TGTGCCAGCAGCGTAGCTACATCAGATACGCAGTATTTT.

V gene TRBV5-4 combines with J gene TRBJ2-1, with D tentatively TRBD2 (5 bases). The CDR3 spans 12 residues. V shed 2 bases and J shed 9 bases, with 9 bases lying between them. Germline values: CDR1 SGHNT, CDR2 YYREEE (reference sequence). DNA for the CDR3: TGTGCCAGCAGCTTACAGAGCGGTGAGCAGTTCTTC. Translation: CASSLQSGEQFF.

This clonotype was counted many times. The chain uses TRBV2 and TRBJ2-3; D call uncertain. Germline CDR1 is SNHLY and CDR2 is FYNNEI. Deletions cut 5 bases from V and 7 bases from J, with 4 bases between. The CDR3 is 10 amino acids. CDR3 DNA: TGTGCCAGCAGTATTAATACGCAGTATTTT. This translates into CASSINTQYF.

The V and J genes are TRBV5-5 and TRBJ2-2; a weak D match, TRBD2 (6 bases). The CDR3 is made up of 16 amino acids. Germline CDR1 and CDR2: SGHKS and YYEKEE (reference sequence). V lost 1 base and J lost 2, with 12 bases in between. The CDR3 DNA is TGTGCCAGCAGCTTGTCGGGAGCGTTTAACACCGGGGAGCTGTTTTTT. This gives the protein CASSLSGAFNTGELFF.

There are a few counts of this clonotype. CDR3 in amino acids: CSADSGPYGYTF. CDR3 coding DNA: TGCAGTGCCGACAGCGGCCCCTATGGCTACACCTTC. The V and J genes are TRBV20-1 and TRBJ1-2; D might be TRBD1 (5 bases). This CDR3 has 12 residues. V shed 6 bases and J shed 4 bases, with 12 bases lying between them. CDR1 and CDR2 (germline): DFQATT, SNEGSKA (reference sequence).

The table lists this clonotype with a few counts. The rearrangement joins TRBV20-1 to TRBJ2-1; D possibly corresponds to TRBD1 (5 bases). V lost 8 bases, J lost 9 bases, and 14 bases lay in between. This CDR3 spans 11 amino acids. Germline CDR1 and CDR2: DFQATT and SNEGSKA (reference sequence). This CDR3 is CSQGGQGEQFF. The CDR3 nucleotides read TGCAGTCAGGGCGGCCAGGGTGAGCAGTTCTTC.

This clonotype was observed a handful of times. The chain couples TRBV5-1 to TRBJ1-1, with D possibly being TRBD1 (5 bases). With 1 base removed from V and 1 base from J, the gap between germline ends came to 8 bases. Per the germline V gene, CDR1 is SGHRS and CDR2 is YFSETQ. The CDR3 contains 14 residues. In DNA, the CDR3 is TGCGCCAGCAGCTTGTCAGGGCGGAACACTGAAGCTTTCTTT. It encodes CASSLSGRNTEAFF.

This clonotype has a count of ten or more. The CDR3 DNA sequence: TGCAGCGTTGAAGCTATCGGCCAGAGATTGGTGAACACTGAAGCTTTCTTT. This sequence encodes CSVEAIGQRLVNTEAFF. V and J are TRBV29-1 and TRBJ1-1; no clear D gene. The CDR3 runs 17 residues. Germline CDR1 SQVTM, CDR2 ANQGSEA. V dropped 1 base and J dropped 0 bases, with 18 bases sitting between them.